This TCR beta chain was recovered during a study of tissue T cells after allogeneic stem cell transplantation (dated by TCRdb to 2022 to 2024). Notes on the research overall: TCR beta repertoires were profiled across many tissues obtained from research autopsies of patients with and without GVHD, as well as in mouse models of GVHD. On the human side, the study was prospective and observational, with no blinding or randomization.

CDR1 is given as FNHDT and CDR2 as SITEND, both from the germline V gene (reference sequence). From V the trimming removes 6 bases and from J it removes 1 base, while the gene matches leave 3 bases of the junction unaccounted for. The CDR3 measures 13 amino acids from cysteine to phenylalanine. The DNA shown is the part of the CDR3 that was read: 36 bases, in frame from base 1. This clone was counted a single time. Its antigen has not been determined. Note that gene names and germline sequences for this receptor are mouse ones. The CDR3 goes on 1 residue after the read ends, and that part is filled in from the germline J gene. Library generation was performed with the immunoSEQ multiplex PCR assay. Adaptive Biotechnologies performed the TCRbeta CDR3 sequencing at survey depth and reported CDR3 sequences, V/J genes, productive frequency and template counts. Amplification of TCR beta CDR3 regions started from genomic DNA instead of RNA. Turning to the authors' computational methods: Jensen-Shannon divergence was used to quantify pairwise repertoire overlap between tissues, with a value of 1 indicating complete divergence and a value of 0 indicating identical repertoires. Tissues were clustered by single-linkage agglomerative hierarchical clustering of pairwise JSD values, and the clustering results were displayed as dendrograms. GLIPH2 was run on all patient samples with simulation_depth 1000, kmer_min_depth 3, cdr3_length_cutoff 8, keeping groups with more than two unique CDR3s. A standardized tissue-overlap score was calculated by extrapolating Jaccard GLIPH-group overlap across patients to a standard repertoire size of 1000 clones. Associations of diversity with clinical or experimental variables used linear mixed-effect models with tissue fixed effects and individual random effects. TCRdb retrieved this table from immuneACCESS and kept in-frame rearrangements only. Not all clones are present; in checked studies, unresolved V genes account for under half, and no reason is known for the remainder. That table gives V, J and clone size, and the DNA gave D and trimming. The sample yields about 50,000 clones; approximately 73% were counted once. Under 0.9% of the sample is taken by the ten largest.

Points the paper makes about the study in general: The patient cohort was small and clinically heterogeneous, and sampling depth was acknowledged as a limitation. Which tissue TCRs were alloreactive or antigen-specific was not determined in the study, and some clones might have been persisting host cells. Within patients, how anatomically similar tissues were was a major factor shaping TCR repertoire composition, regardless of disease or transplant status. Only a few T cell clones appeared in more than one patient, yet motif-based clustering showed tissue-specific repertoire signatures that were shared between patients. In both patients and mice, only a limited portion of the TCR repertoire detected in tissues was captured by blood and spleen T cells.

The chain uses TRBV19 and TRBJ1-1; 7 central bases correspond to TRBD1. Sequencing was carried out using sorted cells pooled from one or two spleens. This TCR derives from a pool of C57BL/6 mice in good health. The part of the CDR3 DNA that was read is TGTGCCAGCACCAGGGACAGAAACACAGAAGTCTTC. It translates as CASTRDRNTEVF. The CDR3 reads in full as CASTRDRNTEVFF.